These T cell receptor beta chains were read from a single sample in a study of T cell clones after liver transplantation. TCRdb's copy holds only in-frame clones and misses some; the assay was immunoSEQ multiplex PCR. Seen here are fewer than 50,000 clones, around 84% observed once, and the top ten hold almost 2.5%. The material sequenced was CD4+ T cells from blood, taken 24 months after liver transplant. These receptors all stem from a human patient who received a liver transplant. Some T cells could come from the graft donor. Both conserved end residues are part of each CDR3. The order of the fields is clone size, V gene, J gene, D gene, CDR3 DNA, CDR3 protein. D genes are given only for firm matches. Size values are once, few and many counts, or a class for expanded clones, and some rows have none.

-,TRBV27,TRBJ2-7,TRBD2,TGTGCCAGCAGCCCGCAATCCCGCGGGAGAAACTACGAGCAGTACTTC,CASSPQSRGRNYEQYF
-,TRBV6-1,TRBJ2-7,TRBD1,TGTGCCAGCTCCCCTCAGGGGGCCACCTACGAGCAGTACTTC,CASSPQGATYEQYF
-,TRBV5-1,TRBJ1-1,-,TGCGCCAGCAGGGAAGAGAACACTGAAGCTTTCTTT,CASREENTEAFF
few,TRBV5-4,TRBJ1-1,TRBD1,TGTGCCAGCAGCCAAGGAGACAGGGGGCGCCTTGGGAAGAACACTGAAGCTTTCTTT,CASSQGDRGRLGKNTEAFF
-,TRBV30,TRBJ1-2,-,TGTGCCTTCATAGCCCACCTTGGCTACACCTTC,CAFIAHLGYTF
-,TRBV11-2,TRBJ2-1,-,TGTGCCAGCAGCTTAGCGAGCGGTGGGCAGTTCTTC,CASSLASGGQFF
-,TRBV15,TRBJ2-5,-,TGTGCCACCAGCAGAGATTCCCGGGAGACCCAGTACTTC,CATSRDSRETQYF
-,TRBV29-1,TRBJ2-3,-,TGCAGCGTCCTTTCTGCGAGGGGGGCGCACACAGATACGCAGTATTTT,CSVLSARGAHTDTQYF
-,TRBV15,TRBJ2-7,-,TGTGCCACCAGCAGAGATACGAGGGCAAGAGGCGAGCAGTACTTC,CATSRDTRARGEQYF
-,TRBV7-2,TRBJ1-2,-,TGTGCCAGCAGCACCCAAAGGGGCAGCTACTATGGCTACACCTTC,CASSTQRGSYYGYTF
-,TRBV27,TRBJ1-2,TRBD1,TGTGCCAGCAGCCTATCAGGGGGACCATCTACCTACTATGGCTACACCTTC,CASSLSGGPSTYYGYTF
once,TRBV6-5,TRBJ2-7,TRBD1,TGTGCCAGCAGTTTTGAGACAGGGGTCGTGTCTGAGCAGTACTTC,CASSFETGVVSEQYF
-,TRBV4-2,TRBJ2-1,-,TGTGCCAGCAGCCAAGAATCGACTAGCTCCTACAATGAGCAGTTCTTC,CASSQESTSSYNEQFF
once,TRBV10-3,TRBJ2-1,TRBD2,TGTGCCATCAGTGGGACTAGTGAGCAGTTCTTC,CAISGTSEQFF